This TCR beta chain was found in a study of OX40 agonist ivuxolimab in advanced cancers. Study-wide context: Given to patients was ivuxolimab, an agonistic anti-OX40 (CD134) antibody. Enrolled patients in dose escalation had cancers that were hepatocellular carcinoma, melanoma, renal cell or head and neck cancer. Whole-study findings and limits: Patients who responded partially at 0.1-3.0 mg/kg showed clonal expansion ranking among the lowest.

As for this clone: Its matching antigen is unknown.

The CDR3 is 14 amino acids. Germline CDR1 reads SGDLS; CDR2 reads YYNGEE. Trimming took 0 bases from V and 4 from J, leaving 10 bases between them. Assay used: immunoSEQ multiplex PCR; TCRdb lists only in-frame clones, some missing. The sample contains about 46,000 clones, about 88% of which appear only once. The chain carries TRBV9 and TRBJ1-1; TRBD1 is a possible D gene (6 bases). This specimen consisted of CD4+ or CD8+ T cells sorted from blood, obtained in a trial of the OX40 agonist ivuxolimab. The origin of this receptor is an adult with an advanced solid tumor such as melanoma, head and neck, liver or kidney cancer. The CDR3 DNA sequence: TGTGCCAGCAGCGTAGTGGGGGGCCCCACTGAAGCTTTCTTT. Translation gives CASSVVGGPTEAFF.